The 20 T cell receptor beta chains presented below share a single source sample, sequenced in a study of T-cell memory formation after mild COVID-19. TCRdb passed the 5' RACE reads through MiXCR, listing each CDR3 protein once. Of some 50,000 distinct CDR3 sequences listed, 25% to 30% are singletons. Sequenced input: PBMCs or a T cell subset sorted from them (not recorded which). The receptors were gathered from a man aged 18-30 years who had mild COVID-19 (a few samples of this study predate the infection). Cell type and time point are not known.

The gene calls are TRBV12-3 or TRBV12-4 and TRBJ1-3; D unresolved. The CDR3 consists of 11 residues. For the CDR3, the DNA is TGTCTACAGCTTGTTGGAAACACCATATATTTT. Protein: CLQLVGNTIYF.

This clonotype was counted only a few times. The gene calls are TRBV5-1 and TRBJ2-3, with D perhaps TRBD2 (7 bases). Per germline, CDR1 SGHRS and CDR2 YFSETQ. The V gene lost 7 bases and the J gene lost 3 bases, with 24 bases spanning the gap. CDR3 size: 17 residues. CDR3 protein: CASGNVEDGGLTDTQYF. CDR3 nucleotide sequence: TGCGCCAGCGGGAATGTCGAGGACGGGGGGCTTACAGATACGCAGTATTTT.

There are a few counts of this clonotype. The CDR3 nucleotides are TGTGCCAGCAGTTACTCGGGGGGGACTTCACCCCTCCACTTT. Translated, it gives CASSYSGGTSPLHF. The chain is built from TRBV6-2 or TRBV6-3 and TRBJ1-6, with a possible D match to TRBD1 (5 bases). This CDR3 spans 14 amino acids. V was clipped by 0 bases and J by 9 bases, with 9 bases between them. Germline-derived CDR1 and CDR2 are MNHEY and SVGEGT.

This clonotype occurred once. The chain carries TRBV6-2 or TRBV6-3 and TRBJ1-6, with D tentatively TRBD1 (5 bases). V was pared by 6 bases and J by 7 bases, with 10 bases between. The CDR3 runs 13 residues. CDR1 and CDR2 (germline): MNHEY, SVGEGT. DNA for the CDR3: TGTGCCAGCAGCCGGGACGAAAATTCACCCCTCCACTTT. It specifies CASSRDENSPLHF.

Worth noting for this clonotype: A clone one base away is much larger, so this may be a read error. J is TRBJ1-6 and V is TRBV11-2; D might be TRBD1 (5 bases). The length of the CDR3 is 14 residues. The germline CDR1 and CDR2 sequences are SGHAT and FQNNGV. CDR3 amino acids: CASSLDRVFSLLHF. In DNA, the CDR3 is TGTGCCAGCAGCTTAGACAGGGTTTTCTCACTCCTCCACTTT.

This chain joins TRBV7-6 and TRBJ2-1; 7 nucleotides match TRBD2. This CDR3 comprises 15 residues. The germline CDR1 and CDR2 sequences are SGHVS and FNYEAQ. Trimming removed 4 bases from V and 6 bases from J; junction bases left unmatched: 9. The CDR3 sequence: CASSSPSGVPNEQFF. The CDR3 nucleotides are TGTGCCAGCAGCTCCCCCAGCGGGGTCCCCAATGAGCAGTTCTTC.

The rearrangement joins TRBV7-9 to TRBJ2-3, with TRBD2 identical over 11 bases. CDR3 length: 15 residues. The germline CDR1 and CDR2 sequences are SEHNR and FQNEAQ (reference sequence). V trimming: 1 base; J trimming: 5 bases; junction bases outside the gene matches: 2. The DNA for the CDR3 is TGTGCCAGCAGCTTAGGGGGACTAGCGGAAGATACGCAGTATTTT. It yields the protein CASSLGGLAEDTQYF. The full variable domain, its missing parts supplied by reference TRBV7-9 and TRBJ2-3, is DTGVSQNPRHKITKRGQNVTFRCDPISEHNRLYWYRQTLGQGPEFLTYFQNEAQLEKSRLLSDRFSAERPKGSFSTLEIQRTEQGDSAMYLCASSLGGLAEDTQYFGPGTRLTVL.

V usage is TRBV12-3 or TRBV12-4 and J usage is TRBJ2-1; D not resolved. Trimming shortened V by 5 bases and J by 9 bases, and 8 bases separated the two germline ends. CDR3 length: 11 residues. The CDR3 DNA reads TGTGCCAGCAGTCTTTACGGTGAGCAGTTCTTC. Its protein product is CASSLYGEQFF.

CDR3 protein: CASSSPRDLDDSYNSPLHF. The CDR3 DNA sequence: TGTGCCAGCAGCTCCCCCCGGGACCTCGACGACTCCTATAATTCACCCCTCCACTTT. This chain joins TRBV7-9 and TRBJ1-6; D might be TRBD1 (5 bases). The V end lost 4 bases, the J end lost 0 bases, and 19 bases lay between the germline ends. This CDR3 has 19 residues. CDR1 is SEHNR and CDR2 is FQNEAQ in the germline V gene (reference sequence).

The chain combines TRBV20-1 with TRBJ2-6, with 7 nucleotides matching TRBD1. Per germline, CDR1 DFQATT and CDR2 SNEGSKA (reference sequence). Trimming took 5 bases from V and 2 from J; bases not matched to a gene: 3. The CDR3 runs 14 residues. CDR3 sequence reads: CSAPGQAGANVLTF. CDR3 DNA: TGCAGTGCTCCCGGACAGGCTGGGGCCAACGTCCTGACTTTC.

This clonotype has a handful of counts. The rearrangement uses TRBV27 and TRBJ2-3; 8 bases align to TRBD2. CDR1 and CDR2 (germline): MNHEY, SMNVEV (reference sequence). J gave up 1 base and V 5 bases, and 5 bases lay outside the gene matches. The CDR3 contains 15 residues. CDR3 bases: TGTGCCAGCAGTCCCCGGGGGGGGCGCACAGATACGCAGTATTTT. It encodes CASSPRGGRTDTQYF.

This clonotype was detected only once. The chain links TRBV6-2 or TRBV6-3 to TRBJ2-5; 9 positions agree with TRBD2. V shed 6 bases, J shed 4 bases, and the junction held 12 bases outside the gene matches. The CDR3 is 16 residues long. Germline CDR1 is MNHEY and CDR2 is SVGEGT. The CDR3, as DNA: TGTGCCAGCAGGGGTCTTGGCGGGGGGGCGATAGAGACCCAGTACTTC. It is translated as CASRGLGGGAIETQYF.

The chain recombines TRBV12-3 or TRBV12-4 with TRBJ1-6; D remains ambiguous. The CDR3 length is 17 residues. V was trimmed by 3 bases and J by 0 bases, leaving 12 bases between them. CDR3 DNA: TGTGCCAGCAGTTTTCATCCGGTGAGCTCCTATAATTCACCCCTCCACTTT. It codes for CASSFHPVSSYNSPLHF.

A word on this clonotype: This could be a read error, since a much larger clone is one nucleotide away. The chain joins TRBV4-1 to TRBJ2-5, with TRBD1 as a possible D gene (6 bases). There are 14 residues in the CDR3. CDR1 is MGHRA, CDR2 YSYEKL, per germline. The CDR3 DNA sequence: TGCGCCCGCAGCCAAGTCGCAGGGGTGGAGACCCAGTACTTC. Translation gives CARSQVAGVETQYF.

The gene calls are TRBV25-1 and TRBJ2-3; no firm D call. CDR1 MGHDK and CDR2 SYGVNS come from the germline V gene. This CDR3 is built from 14 residues. V lost 5 bases to trimming and J lost 6 bases, with 15 bases between them. The CDR3 sequence: CASSPETTWDTQYF. The CDR3, as DNA: TGTGCCAGCAGTCCCGAAACCACGTGGGATACGCAGTATTTT. The whole variable domain, remainder taken from reference TRBV25-1 and TRBJ2-3, is EADIYQTPRYLVIGTGKKITLECSQTMGHDKMYWYQQDPGMELHLIHYSYGVNSTEKGDLSSESTVSRIRTEHFPLTLESARPSHTSQYLCASSPETTWDTQYFGPGTRLTVL.

The chain joins TRBV20-1 to TRBJ1-1, with D perhaps TRBD1 (5 bases). Per the germline V gene, CDR1 is DFQATT and CDR2 is SNEGSKA (reference sequence). V shed 6 bases and J shed 4 bases, with 15 bases lying between them. This CDR3 comprises 13 residues. The CDR3, as DNA: TGCAGTGCCGGGGACCGGATTCGCACTGAAGCTTTCTTT. Translated, it gives CSAGDRIRTEAFF.

This clonotype turned up a few times. CDR3 amino acids: CATRLHRGQETQYF. CDR3 coding DNA: TGTGCCACCCGCCTGCACAGGGGGCAAGAGACCCAGTACTTC. This chain links TRBV15 with TRBJ2-5, with 8 nucleotides matching TRBD1. The CDR3 is made up of 14 amino acids. CDR1 is LNHNV, CDR2 YYDKDF, per germline (reference sequence). V lost 8 bases to trimming and J lost 2 bases; unmatched junction nucleotides: 7. Filled out from reference TRBV15 and TRBJ2-5, the complete variable domain reads DAMVIQNPRYQVTQFGKPVTLSCSQTLNHNVMYWYQQKSSQAPKLLFHYYDKDFNNEADTPDNFQSRRPNTSFCFLDIRSPGLGDTAMYLCATRLHRGQETQYFGPGTRLLVL.

This clonotype was seen a few times. The rearrangement joins TRBV27 to TRBJ2-3, with D unresolved. Germline CDR1 is MNHEY and CDR2 is SMNVEV (reference sequence). The CDR3 has 12 residues. V was clipped by 7 bases and J by 4 bases, with 9 bases between them. Here the CDR3 reads CASTGVADTQYF. CDR3 coding DNA: TGTGCCAGCACCGGAGTGGCAGATACGCAGTATTTT.

V is TRBV4-1 and J is TRBJ2-7, with D possibly matching TRBD2 (5 bases). The CDR3 loop spans 14 amino acids. The germline V and J ends were trimmed by 3 bases and 4 bases, with 13 bases remaining between them. Germline lookup yields CDR1 MGHRA and CDR2 YSYEKL. The CDR3 is CASSHNREPYEQYF. CDR3 nucleotides: TGCGCCAGCAGCCACAATAGGGAGCCATACGAGCAGTACTTC.

The chain uses TRBV7-2 and TRBJ1-2; the match to TRBD1 covers 7 bases. The CDR3 sequence is 13 residues long. The J segment lost 5 bases and the V segment lost 3 bases, leaving 3 bases of the junction unmatched. Germline V gene lookup returns CDR1 SGHTA and CDR2 FQGNSA. CDR3 sequence (DNA): TGTGCCAGCAGCTTTCTGACAGGGTATGGCTACACCTTC. It specifies CASSFLTGYGYTF.